What follows are 3 T cell receptor beta chains derived from one specimen sequenced in a study of blood T cell repertoires in COVID-19. Profiled with immunoSEQ multiplex PCR; TCRdb holds only in-frame clones, not every one. This sample has under 250,000 clones, with around four fifths found just once. The sample comprised peripheral blood. The source is a woman between 45 and 65 years old with acute or convalescent COVID-19.

The J gene is TRBJ2-2, the V gene TRBV10-2; 7 bases align to TRBD2. J gave up 0 bases and V 5 bases, and 3 bases lay outside the gene matches. Germline CDR1 WSHSY, CDR2 SAAADI. The CDR3 is 15 amino acids. The CDR3 DNA reads TGCGCCAGCAGTCGCCTAGCGGCGAACACCGGGGAGCTGTTTTTT. It specifies CASSRLAANTGELFF.

This CDR3 reads CATRARGSSYNEQFF. CDR3 coding DNA: TGTGCCACCCGAGCTCGGGGGAGCTCCTACAATGAGCAGTTCTTC. The J gene is TRBJ2-1, the V gene TRBV10-3, with D possibly being TRBD2 (6 bases). V was trimmed by 10 bases and J by 0 bases, leaving 16 bases between them. The CDR3 runs 15 residues. The germline gives CDR1 ENHRY, CDR2 SYGVKD.

V is TRBV3-1 (or the pseudogene TRBV3-2) and J is TRBJ1-1; D gene uncertain. Trimming removed 5 bases at V and 3 bases at J, with 4 bases between. This CDR3 spans 11 amino acids. The V gene's germline CDR1 is LGHDT and CDR2 YNNKEL (reference sequence). CDR3 sequence reads: CASSGDTEAFF. The CDR3 DNA sequence: TGTGCCAGCAGCGGAGACACTGAAGCTTTCTTT.